A selection of T cell receptor beta chains follows, all from one sample in a study of cytomegalovirus exposure and HLA in healthy donors. Generated by immunoSEQ multiplex PCR, the TCRdb table keeps only in-frame clones and is missing some. The sample holds roughly 190,000 clones; nearly 80% are singletons and the top ten take approximately 2.9%. Sequencing was performed on PBMCs. These receptors were taken from a female donor in good health and CMV-seronegative. The CDR3 runs from the conserved cysteine through the conserved F or W. The D gene is left open where the match is weak. The size entry is marked missing in some rows and otherwise reads once, few, many or a size class.

V	D	size	J	DNA	CDR3
TRBV5-8	-	-	TRBJ1-3	TGTGCCAGCAGCTTTGAGGGAAACACCATATATTTT	CASSFEGNTIYF
TRBV18	-	-	TRBJ2-5	TGTGCCAGCCTTGGGACACTCCAAGAGACCCAGTACTTC	CASLGTLQETQYF
TRBV7-6	TRBD1	-	TRBJ1-2	TGTGCCAGCAGCCCCCGGGACAGCCTCTATGGCTACACCTTC	CASSPRDSLYGYTF
TRBV11-2	TRBD2	-	TRBJ2-1	TGTGCCAGCAGCTCACTCGGGGGGGAGCAGGGCAATGAGCAGTTCTTC	CASSSLGGEQGNEQFF
TRBV13	-	-	TRBJ2-1	TGTGCCAGCAGCTTAGCCGGGTCAGGGTTAATTGAGCAGTTCTTC	CASSLAGSGLIEQFF
TRBV4-2	TRBD2	-	TRBJ2-3	TGTGCCAGCAGCCAAGATAGCCTAGCGGGCACAGATACGCAGTATTTT	CASSQDSLAGTDTQYF
TRBV19	-	-	TRBJ1-5	TGTGCCAGTAGTAGTAGGCCCGGGGGTCAGCCCCAGCATTTT	CASSSRPGGQPQHF
TRBV7-2	TRBD1	-	TRBJ1-3	TGTGCCAGCAGCCCCGGGACAGGGCTAGGAAACACCATATATTTT	CASSPGTGLGNTIYF
TRBV28	-	-	TRBJ2-7	TGTGCCAGCGGAGGGTTCTACGAGCAGTACTTC	CASGGFYEQYF
TRBV14	-	-	TRBJ1-3	TGTGCCAGCAGCCACAGTTTGTTGATTTCTGGAAACACCATATATTTT	CASSHSLLISGNTIYF
TRBV27	TRBD1	-	TRBJ2-7	TGTGCCAGCAGGGGACAGGGGGGTTACGAGCAGTACTTC	CASRGQGGYEQYF
TRBV6-5	-	-	TRBJ1-5	TGTGCCAGCAGTTACACCTCAGGTCAGCCCCAGCATTTT	CASSYTSGQPQHF
TRBV9	TRBD2	-	TRBJ2-1	TGTGCCAGCAGCGCTGGACTAGCGGGAGGGGTCAATGAGCAGTTCTTC	CASSAGLAGGVNEQFF
TRBV19	TRBD2	-	TRBJ2-2	TGTGCCAGTAGTACCCGGAGAGCGGGGGGAGTGCACACCGGGGAGCTGTTTTTT	CASSTRRAGGVHTGELFF
TRBV5-8	TRBD1	-	TRBJ1-5	TGTGCCAGCAGCTGGGGACAGGGTGGCCACAATCAGCCCCAGCATTTT	CASSWGQGGHNQPQHF
TRBV9	-	-	TRBJ1-2	TGTGCCAGCAGCCCCCTTGGGCAGGGCGCCTATGGCTACACCTTC	CASSPLGQGAYGYTF
TRBV5-1	-	-	TRBJ2-3	TGCGCCAGCAGCACCCAAGGCGGCTCCGCATCCCTCACAGATACGCAGTATTTT	CASSTQGGSASLTDTQYF
TRBV7-6	TRBD2	-	TRBJ2-1	TGTGCCAGCAGCTCGGGGGGGCCCTCCTACAATGAGCAGTTCTTC	CASSSGGPSYNEQFF
TRBV9	TRBD2	-	TRBJ2-2	TGTGCCAGCAGCCAAAAGGGACTAGATTTCACCGGGGAGCTGTTTTTT	CASSQKGLDFTGELFF
TRBV5-4	TRBD1	-	TRBJ1-3	TGTGCCAGCAGCTCGGGACAGGGTAGGAACACCATATATTTT	CASSSGQGRNTIYF
TRBV19	TRBD2	-	TRBJ2-5	TGTGCCAGTAGTATTTCGGCTAGCGGGGGGGCGCAGACCCAGTACTTC	CASSISASGGAQTQYF
TRBV14	-	-	TRBJ1-2	TGTGCCAGCAGCCAGGCCGGGAACTATGGCTACACCTTC	CASSQAGNYGYTF
TRBV7-6	-	once	TRBJ1-3	TGTGCTAGCAGCTCGGGTGTTGGGAACACCATATATTTT	CASSSGVGNTIYF
TRBV6-4	-	-	TRBJ1-2	TGTGCCAGCAGTGACCCCCGGACAGCTAACTATGGCTACACCTTC	CASSDPRTANYGYTF
TRBV5-6	TRBD1	-	TRBJ1-4	TGTGCCAGCAGCCCCTCGGGACAGATGAGAACTAATGAAAAACTGTTTTTT	CASSPSGQMRTNEKLFF
TRBV27	-	-	TRBJ2-2	TGTGCCAGCAGTTTAGAAACTCGCACCGGGGAGCTGTTTTTT	CASSLETRTGELFF
TRBV7-9	-	once	TRBJ1-2	TGTGCCAGCAGCTCGTGGGGGCGAGGGAACTATGGCTACACCTTC	CASSSWGRGNYGYTF
TRBV2	-	-	TRBJ2-2	TGTGCCAGCCTGGGACTGGCAGGCCATGGGGAGCTGTTTTTT	CASLGLAGHGELFF